These 7 T cell receptor beta chains share one sample of origin, sequenced in a study of blood T cell repertoires in COVID-19. This table comes from immunoSEQ multiplex PCR, and its TCRdb copy is limited to in-frame clones, with some not included. The sample consists of about 370,000 clones, 80% to 90% of them appearing once. The sequenced sample was PBMCs or T cells enriched from blood (not recorded which). Receptors were obtained from a man aged 18 to 29 who had recovered from COVID-19.

The genes are TRBV18 and TRBJ2-3; the match to TRBD1 covers 8 bases. V lost 6 bases and J lost 4; bases outside the gene matches: 3. CDR3 length: 13 residues. Germline V gives CDR1 KGHSH, CDR2 LQKENI. This CDR3 is CASSQGASDTQYF. CDR3 DNA: TGTGCCAGCTCCCAGGGGGCATCAGATACGCAGTATTTT.

The chain is built from TRBV9 and TRBJ2-2; TRBD2 aligns across 7 bases. The junction had 9 bases not matched to a gene; V was cut back by 2 bases and J by 5 bases. Germline lookup yields CDR1 SGDLS and CDR2 YYNGEE. The CDR3 covers 16 residues. The CDR3 DNA reads as TGTGCCAGCAGCGTCAGAGCGGGATCGGGGACCGGGGAGCTGTTTTTT. Translated: CASSVRAGSGTGELFF.

V is TRBV28 and J is TRBJ1-4; D unresolved. Deletions cut 6 bases from V and 8 bases from J, with 16 bases between. CDR1 and CDR2 (germline): MDHEN, SYDVKM. The CDR3 runs to 14 residues. In nucleotides, the CDR3 is TGTGCCAGCAGGAACCCGGAGGTGCGCGAAAAACTGTTTTTT. Protein: CASRNPEVREKLFF.

As DNA, the CDR3 is TGTGCCAGCAGCCCCCTGCAGGGGAACAATGAGCAGTTCTTC. Its protein is CASSPLQGNNEQFF. V gene TRBV5-4 combines with J gene TRBJ2-1, with a weak D call TRBD1 (6 bases). Between the trimmed V and J ends, which lost 4 bases and 5 bases, there was a span of 13 bases. Germline V CDR1 and CDR2: SGHNT, YYREEE (reference sequence). The CDR3 covers 14 residues. The full variable domain, completed using reference TRBV5-4 and TRBJ2-1, is ETGVTQSPTHLIKTRGQQVTLRCSSQSGHNTVSWYQQALGQGPQFIFQYYREEENGRGNFPPRFSGLQFPNYSSELNVNALELDDSALYLCASSPLQGNNEQFFGPGTRLTVL.

The chain links TRBV27 to TRBJ1-3; D not resolved. Deletions cut 0 bases from V and 4 bases from J, with 7 bases between. The CDR3 is 14 amino acids. The V gene's germline CDR1 is MNHEY and CDR2 SMNVEV (reference sequence). In DNA, the CDR3 is TGTGCCAGCAGTTTATCCCAATTCGGAAACACCATATATTTT. Translating gives CASSLSQFGNTIYF.

The chain uses TRBV9 and TRBJ2-3; tentatively, D is TRBD2 (6 bases). The germline V and J ends were trimmed by 0 bases and 6 bases, with 17 bases remaining between them. This CDR3 spans 16 amino acids. CDR1 SGDLS and CDR2 YYNGEE come from the germline V gene. This CDR3 reads CASSVEGGLPGDTQYF. The DNA for the CDR3 is TGTGCCAGCAGCGTAGAGGGAGGACTCCCTGGGGATACGCAGTATTTT.

As to this clone: Other DNA sequences within the sample encode an identical CDR3. The chain recombines TRBV28 with TRBJ1-4; 8 bases match TRBD1. J lost 8 bases, V lost 4 bases, and 6 bases had no gene match. Germline CDR1 reads MDHEN; CDR2 reads SYDVKM. The CDR3 covers 14 residues. The CDR3 is CASSSGQGGEKLFF. CDR3 sequence (DNA): TGTGCCAGCAGTTCCGGACAGGGTGGCGAAAAACTGTTTTTT.